Each of the 13 T cell receptor beta chains below was sequenced from the same sample in a study of blood T cell repertoires in COVID-19. TCRdb keeps only in-frame clones here, not all; method: immunoSEQ multiplex PCR. The sample includes 120,000 to 150,000 clones, 79% of them seen just once. Material for sequencing was peripheral blood. Every receptor here comes from a man aged 60 to 75 with acute or convalescent COVID-19.

The chain recombines TRBV15 with TRBJ2-2; 7 bases are shared with TRBD2. Looked up from germline, CDR1 is LNHNV and CDR2 is YYDKDF (reference sequence). The CDR3 length is 16 residues. V lost 1 base, J lost 6 bases, and 8 bases stayed unmatched. DNA for the CDR3: TGTGCCACCAGCAGAGCTCGCGGGAGAAATGCCGGGGAGCTGTTTTTT. Amino acid sequence: CATSRARGRNAGELFF.

The chain employs TRBV5-1 and TRBJ2-3; unclear D gene. This CDR3 has 14 residues. Germline-derived CDR1 and CDR2 are SGHRS and YFSETQ. Trimming pared 2 bases from V and 2 bases from J, leaving 9 bases between. The CDR3 coding sequence is TGCGCCAGCAGCTTAGGCGGATTCACAGATACGCAGTATTTT. Translating it yields CASSLGGFTDTQYF.

This chain connects TRBV4-1 to TRBJ1-6; 7 bases fit TRBD1. After removal of 1 base from V and 6 bases from J, the junction contained 3 bases not matched to a gene. Germline CDR1 MGHRA, CDR2 YSYEKL. The CDR3 extends over 15 amino acids. This CDR3 reads CASSQATGINSPLHF. The CDR3 DNA is TGCGCCAGCAGCCAAGCGACAGGGATTAATTCACCCCTCCACTTT.

The chain couples TRBV7-6 to TRBJ2-3, with 11 nucleotides matching TRBD2. In germline, CDR1 is SGHVS, CDR2 FNYEAQ. J gave up 0 bases and V 5 bases, and 7 bases lay outside the gene matches. This CDR3 is built from 17 residues. This CDR3 reads CASSRKGLAASTDTQYF. CDR3 nucleotide sequence: TGTGCCAGCAGCCGGAAGGGACTAGCGGCTAGCACAGATACGCAGTATTTT.

The chain has TRBV5-1 and TRBJ1-1; D remains unclear. The CDR3 runs to 16 residues. The germline CDR1 and CDR2 sequences are SGHRS and YFSETQ. V dropped 3 bases and J dropped 3 bases, with 18 bases sitting between them. The CDR3 sequence is CASSWGAGPRDTEAFF. The CDR3 DNA reads as TGCGCCAGCAGCTGGGGAGCCGGACCCCGGGACACTGAAGCTTTCTTT.

This clone has just a few counts. The chain carries TRBV19 and TRBJ2-2; no definite D call. V was pared by 2 bases and J by 5 bases, with 12 bases between. The germline CDR1 and CDR2 sequences are LNHDA and SQIVND (reference sequence). This CDR3 comprises 15 residues. The CDR3 loop reads CASSIPGFVTGELFF. The CDR3 DNA follows: TGTGCCAGTAGTATACCCGGGTTCGTAACCGGGGAGCTGTTTTTT. The full variable domain, its missing parts supplied by reference TRBV19 and TRBJ2-2, is DGGITQSPKYLFRKEGQNVTLSCEQNLNHDAMYWYRQDPGQGLRLIYYSQIVNDFQKGDIAEGYSVSREKKESFPLTVTSAQKNPTAFYLCASSIPGFVTGELFFGEGSRLTVL.

This chain uses TRBV18 with TRBJ1-2, with 7 bases lining up with TRBD1. Germline V gene data show CDR1 as KGHSH and CDR2 as LQKENI. The CDR3 totals 16 residues. V was pared by 3 bases and J by 1 base, with 8 bases of the junction left unmatched. Here the CDR3 reads CASSPKGGSINYGYTF. In DNA, the CDR3 is TGTGCCAGCTCACCGAAAGGGGGCTCTATTAACTATGGCTACACCTTC.

The chain is built from TRBV12-5 and TRBJ1-1; tentatively, D is TRBD1 (5 bases). This CDR3 comprises 13 residues. Germline V CDR1 and CDR2: LGHNT, FRNRAP. The ends were cut back, 3 bases at V and 4 bases at J, with 9 bases in the middle. The CDR3 bases are TGTGCTAGTGGTTTTGGGGGGTCCACTGAAGCTTTCTTT. This translates into CASGFGGSTEAFF.

The chain uses TRBV28 and TRBJ1-2; D ambiguous. Trimming took 5 bases from V and 3 from J, leaving 10 bases between them. This CDR3 has 13 residues. The germline gives CDR1 MDHEN, CDR2 SYDVKM. The CDR3 DNA sequence: TGTGCCAGCAGTACCGGGATTTACTATGGCTACACCTTC. Translating it yields CASSTGIYYGYTF.

In DNA, the CDR3 is TGTGCCAGCAATAATCCCACAGATACGCAGTATTTT. Its translation: CASNNPTDTQYF. The V gene is TRBV12-3 or TRBV12-4, the J gene TRBJ2-3; D gene ambiguous. The CDR3 length is 12 residues. Trimming shortened V by 7 bases and J by 2 bases, and 7 bases separated the two germline ends.

CDR3 region: CASSLEGRDYGYTF. CDR3 coding DNA: TGTGCCAGCAGCTTGGAAGGGCGGGACTATGGCTACACCTTC. The rearrangement joins TRBV5-6 to TRBJ1-2; unclear D gene. The CDR3 has 14 residues. Between the trimmed V and J ends, which lost 0 bases and 3 bases, there was a span of 9 bases. Germline V gene sequence: CDR1 SGHDT, CDR2 YYEEEE.

The chain couples TRBV4-2 to TRBJ1-1; no firm D call. The CDR3 runs 13 residues. The V gene lost 0 bases and the J gene lost 4 bases, with 6 bases spanning the gap. CDR1 is LGHNA and CDR2 is YNFKEQ in the germline V gene. In DNA form, the CDR3 reads TGTGCCAGCAGCCAAGATCGGAGCACTGAAGCTTTCTTT. It yields the protein CASSQDRSTEAFF.

This clone was seen a single time. This rearrangement joins TRBV7-2 to TRBJ2-7; TRBD1 matches at 8 bases. The CDR3 is 14 residues long. Germline trimming cut 1 base from V and 5 bases from J; bases unmatched to any gene: 4. Germline V gene sequence: CDR1 SGHTA, CDR2 FQGNSA. CDR3 nucleotides: TGTGCCAGCAGCTTAGGACAGGGGATCGACGAGCAGTACTTC. Protein sequence: CASSLGQGIDEQYF.